The 29 T cell receptor beta chains below were found in one sample sequenced in a study of T cells after yellow fever vaccination (dated by TCRdb to about 2019). The sample's treatment or condition label, decoded: live attenuated yellow fever vaccine strain. The library was produced with 5' RACE. Reads for this sample came from an Illumina NovaSeq 6000. TCRdb cleaned the public reads at Q25 with fastp, built clones with MiXCR and kept in-frame beta chains. Rows are combined by CDR3 protein, so each entry shows the most common genes and DNA. The sample table shows a few hundred thousand distinct CDR3 sequences, and 4.1% are seen once. In total, the top ten clones hold around 23% of the sample. The sequencing used PBMCs, collected 5 days after the yellow fever booster vaccination. These receptors originate from a man aged 18 to 29 who received the YFV17D yellow fever vaccine.

The genes are TRBV5-5 and TRBJ2-4; D may be TRBD2 (7 bases). The CDR3 spans 17 residues. CDR1 and CDR2 from the germline V gene are SGHKS and YYEKEE (reference sequence). Trimming removed 3 bases at V and 6 bases at J, with 22 bases between. The CDR3 reads CASSSITPAGEGNIQYF. The CDR3, as DNA: TGTGCCAGCAGCTCAATTACCCCCGCAGGGGAGGGAAACATTCAGTACTTC.

This clonotype was found many times. The J gene is TRBJ2-7, the V gene TRBV5-1, with a weak D call TRBD2 (6 bases). The CDR3 contains 15 residues. Germline loops: CDR1 SGHRS, CDR2 YFSETQ. V was trimmed by 0 bases and J by 0 bases, leaving 10 bases between them. The CDR3 DNA is TGCGCCAGCAGCTTGGTAGCCGGGAGCTCCTACGAGCAGTACTTC. Translating gives CASSLVAGSSYEQYF.

This clonotype was picked up a small number of times. The chain uses TRBV5-1 and TRBJ2-1; D could derive from TRBD1 or TRBD2 (6 bases each). Germline CDR1 SGHRS, CDR2 YFSETQ. The CDR3 is made up of 16 amino acids. V shed 7 bases and J shed 1 base, with 18 bases lying between them. The CDR3 DNA sequence: TGCGCCAGCGCGGAGGGGGGAACCGCGTCCTACAATGAGCAGTTCTTC. It encodes CASAEGGTASYNEQFF.

This clonotype was observed a handful of times. The chain joins TRBV4-1 to TRBJ2-7; perhaps TRBD1 as D (5 bases). Germline CDR1 and CDR2: MGHRA and YSYEKL. The CDR3 has 14 amino acids. Trimming removed 0 bases at V and 2 bases at J, with 8 bases between. CDR3 amino acids: CASSQDPTAYEQYF. The CDR3 coding sequence is TGCGCCAGCAGCCAAGATCCGACAGCCTACGAGCAGTACTTC.

The CDR3 DNA reads as TGTGCCAGCAGACAGCTCACAAGCGGTTGGGCGAGCATTCAGTACTTC. Amino acid sequence: CASRQLTSGWASIQYF. V gene TRBV27 combines with J gene TRBJ2-4; TRBD2 might be the D (5 bases). Trimming shortened V by 6 bases and J by 9 bases, and 24 bases separated the two germline ends. This CDR3 spans 16 amino acids. CDR1 is MNHEY, CDR2 SMNVEV, per germline (reference sequence).

The chain carries TRBV14 and TRBJ2-5; 9 positions match TRBD2. The CDR3 is 16 amino acids. Germline values: CDR1 SGHDN, CDR2 FVKESK. V lost 0 bases and J lost 2; bases outside the gene matches: 4. The CDR3 bases are TGTGCCAGCAGCCAAGAGAGCGGGGGGCTTCAAGAGACCCAGTACTTC. This sequence encodes CASSQESGGLQETQYF.

A few counts support this clonotype. The chain is built from TRBV5-6 and TRBJ1-1, with 12 nucleotides matching TRBD1. After removal of 4 bases from V and 8 bases from J, the junction contained 6 bases not matched to a gene. CDR3 length: 14 residues. Germline values: CDR1 SGHDT, CDR2 YYEEEE. The chain's CDR3 is CASSRGTGGEEAFF. CDR3 nucleotides: TGTGCCAGCAGCCGCGGGACAGGGGGCGAGGAAGCTTTCTTT.

There are a few counts of this clonotype. The genes are TRBV29-1 and TRBJ2-5, with a tentative D call TRBD1 (5 bases). The CDR3 is 15 amino acids. The ends were cut back, 1 base at V and 1 base at J, with 13 bases in the middle. Germline-derived CDR1 and CDR2 are SQVTM and ANQGSEA. For the CDR3, the DNA is TGCAGCGTTGAAGGGGGCGAGCAATTCCAAGAGACCCAGTACTTC. This translates into CSVEGGEQFQETQYF.

This clonotype turned up a few times. The chain couples TRBV20-1 to TRBJ2-5; a possible D gene is TRBD1 (6 bases). CDR3 length: 16 amino acids. V was trimmed by 5 bases and J by 5 bases, leaving 24 bases between them. Germline V gene lookup returns CDR1 DFQATT and CDR2 SNEGSKA (reference sequence). The CDR3 loop reads CSAGPTSSTGGETQYF. CDR3 sequence (DNA): TGCAGTGCTGGACCCACATCCTCGACAGGCGGTGAGACCCAGTACTTC.

This clonotype has just a few counts. The V gene is TRBV5-1, the J gene TRBJ1-5; the match to TRBD1 covers 9 bases. Per the germline V gene, CDR1 is SGHRS and CDR2 is YFSETQ. The CDR3 totals 14 residues. J was trimmed by 7 bases and V by 3 bases; bases with no gene match: 5. CDR3: CASSSTGGGQPQHF. The CDR3 nucleotides are TGCGCCAGCAGCTCCACAGGGGGCGGACAGCCCCAGCATTTT.

Ten or more counts support this clonotype. The chain is built from TRBV20-1 and TRBJ2-5; TRBD2 matches at 7 bases. CDR1 is DFQATT, CDR2 SNEGSKA, per germline (reference sequence). The V and J ends lost 0 bases and 5 bases, in that order; junction bases with no gene match: 6. CDR3 size: 14 residues. CDR3: CSARDGGEGETQYF. In DNA, the CDR3 is TGCAGTGCTAGAGATGGGGGGGAGGGGGAGACCCAGTACTTC.

This clonotype has at least ten counts. V gene TRBV5-1 combines with J gene TRBJ1-1; no clear D gene. CDR1 is SGHRS and CDR2 is YFSETQ in the germline V gene. V lost 7 bases, J lost 4 bases, and 17 bases lay in between. This CDR3 comprises 14 residues. The CDR3 region is CASDLISPSTEAFF. The CDR3 nucleotides read TGCGCCAGCGATCTCATAAGTCCCAGCACTGAAGCTTTCTTT.

The sample holds a few counts of this clonotype. The V and J genes are TRBV7-2 and TRBJ1-6; D is ambiguous. With 1 base removed from V and 6 bases from J, the gap between germline ends came to 19 bases. Germline CDR1 is SGHTA and CDR2 is FQGNSA. The CDR3 has 18 amino acids. The CDR3 here is CASSLGAFGLPPNSPLHF. The CDR3 DNA is TGTGCCAGCAGCTTAGGGGCTTTCGGCCTCCCTCCTAATTCACCCCTCCACTTT.

The J gene is TRBJ1-6, the V gene TRBV4-2; 8 bases map to TRBD1. The CDR3 sequence is 16 residues long. CDR1 and CDR2 (germline): LGHNA, YNFKEQ. V dropped 0 bases and J dropped 10; count of bases not matched to a gene: 8. The CDR3 protein is CASSQEVGQGRSPLHF. The CDR3 bases are TGTGCCAGCAGCCAAGAGGTAGGACAGGGTAGATCACCCCTCCACTTT.

This clonotype was counted at least ten times. J is TRBJ2-3 and V is TRBV4-3; the D gene could be TRBD1 or TRBD2 (5 bases each). Germline CDR1 LGHNA, CDR2 YSLEER. Trimming removed 3 bases from V and 4 bases from J, with 14 bases in between. The CDR3 is 15 residues long. The CDR3 DNA reads as TGCGCCAGCAGCCACGGGGCCAGGGACGCAGATACGCAGTATTTT. Residues: CASSHGARDADTQYF.

This clonotype has a count of ten or more. The chain recombines TRBV21-1 with TRBJ2-7; TRBD1 is the table's D call and was not checked against the DNA. TRBV21-1 is a documented pseudogene. The CDR3 runs 16 residues. The CDR3 loop reads CASRRKNRGKVSEQYV. The CDR3 nucleotides read TGTGCCAGCAGGAGGAAGAACAGGGGTAAAGTTTCCGAGCAGTACGTC.

The table lists this clonotype with many counts. The J gene is TRBJ1-1, the V gene TRBV5-1; D gene ambiguous. The CDR3 runs to 16 residues. Germline CDR1 and CDR2: SGHRS and YFSETQ. V shed 3 bases and J shed 1 base, with 16 bases lying between them. In nucleotides, the CDR3 is TGCGCCAGCAGCTCCTCCAAGTGGAGGGAGAACACTGAAGCTTTCTTT. Its translation is CASSSSKWRENTEAFF.

This clonotype was seen at least ten times. The chain is built from TRBV18 and TRBJ2-7; no firm D call. The CDR3 contains 12 residues. V shed 2 bases and J shed 4 bases, with 6 bases lying between them. Germline lookup yields CDR1 KGHSH and CDR2 LQKENI. CDR3 nucleotide sequence: TGTGCCAGCTCACCATCCGTTTACGAGCAGTACGTC. This codes for CASSPSVYEQYV.

Many counts were recorded for this clonotype. Sequence at one end of the junction differs from germline and may be a read error. The chain employs TRBV7-2 and TRBJ2-3; 11 bases map to TRBD2. This CDR3 is built from 12 residues. Germline loops: CDR1 SGHTA, CDR2 FQGNSA. The CDR3 reads CASSEQTSGVDF. The CDR3 coding sequence is TGTGCCAGCAGCGAACAGACTAGCGGGGTCGATTTT.

This clonotype was observed a handful of times. The rearrangement links TRBV20-1 to TRBJ2-1; 11 bases match TRBD2. Germline V gene lookup returns CDR1 DFQATT and CDR2 SNEGSKA (reference sequence). This CDR3 spans 16 amino acids. V lost 6 bases and J lost 4; bases outside the gene matches: 11. The CDR3 DNA follows: TGCAGTGCGGTGCTCCCGGGACTAGCGGTATACAATGAGCAGTTCTTC. Translating it yields CSAVLPGLAVYNEQFF.

The chain combines TRBV24-1 with TRBJ1-5; 10 nucleotides align to TRBD1. The length of the CDR3 is 17 residues. V lost 2 bases to trimming and J lost 6 bases; unmatched junction nucleotides: 9. CDR1 is KGHDR, CDR2 SFDVKD, per germline. The CDR3 protein is CATSDSRDRGRSQPQHF. The CDR3 DNA reads TGTGCCACCAGTGATTCCCGGGACAGGGGACGAAGTCAGCCCCAGCATTTT.

The chain is built from TRBV6-2 or TRBV6-3 and TRBJ2-2; D ambiguous. V lost 0 bases to trimming and J lost 7 bases, with 12 bases between them. The germline V gene encodes CDR1 MNHEY and CDR2 SVGEGT. This CDR3 has 15 residues. CDR3 bases: TGTGCCAGCAGTTACTCGAGGTTTCCGCTCGGGGAGCTGTTTTTT. This translates into CASSYSRFPLGELFF.

The J gene is TRBJ2-3, the V gene TRBV14; perhaps TRBD2 as D (5 bases). The CDR3 has 16 amino acids. Germline V gene data show CDR1 as SGHDN and CDR2 as FVKESK. Trimming took 4 bases from V and 2 from J, leaving 16 bases between them. CDR3 protein: CASSLRRGYTTDTQYF. The CDR3 DNA follows: TGTGCCAGCAGCCTAAGACGGGGTTACACCACAGATACGCAGTATTTT.

In its sample, this clonotype was seen a few times. This chain connects TRBV7-6 to TRBJ2-1; 9 positions match TRBD2. Germline V gene data show CDR1 as SGHVS and CDR2 as FNYEAQ. Trimming removed 5 bases from V and 7 bases from J; junction bases left unmatched: 15. CDR3 length: 17 amino acids. CDR3 region: CASSPLISGGGRNEQFF. In nucleotides, the CDR3 is TGTGCCAGCAGCCCCCTAATTAGCGGGGGCGGTCGAAATGAGCAGTTCTTC. Full variable domain (remainder filled in from reference TRBV7-6 and TRBJ2-1): GAGVSQSPRYKVTKRGQDVALRCDPISGHVSLYWYRQALGQGPEFLTYFNYEAQQDKSGLPNDRFSAERPEGSISTLTIQRTEQRDSAMYRCASSPLISGGGRNEQFFGPGTRLTVL.

There are a few counts of this clonotype. The chain carries TRBV11-3 and TRBJ2-1; the D is unclear. This CDR3 spans 13 amino acids. The V and J ends lost 5 bases and 5 bases respectively, with 10 bases between them. Germline CDR1 SGHNT, CDR2 YENEEA. DNA of the CDR3: TGTGCCAGCAGCCACGAGGCGAACAATGAGCAGTTCTTC. Translated, it gives CASSHEANNEQFF. The variable domain in full, completed from reference TRBV11-3 and TRBJ2-1, reads EAGVVQSPRYKIIEKKQPVAFWCNPISGHNTLYWYLQNLGQGPELLIRYENEEAVDDSQLPKDRFSAERLKGVDSTLKIQPAELGDSAVYLCASSHEANNEQFFGPGTRLTVL.

This clonotype has at least ten counts. This sequence joins TRBV10-2 and TRBJ2-5; tentative D call: TRBD2 (6 bases). Trimming pared 2 bases from V and 0 bases from J, leaving 16 bases between. The CDR3 is made up of 17 amino acids. CDR1 and CDR2 (germline): WSHSY, SAAADI. CDR3 in DNA: TGCGCCAGCAGTGAGGGGTCCGGATGGGGGGACCAAGAGACCCAGTACTTC. Protein product: CASSEGSGWGDQETQYF.

This clonotype turned up a few times. The chain joins TRBV18 to TRBJ2-3, with 11 bases identical to TRBD2. The CDR3 has 16 residues. CDR1 and CDR2 (germline): KGHSH, LQKENI. V lost 6 bases and J lost 1; bases outside the gene matches: 6. The CDR3 nucleotides read TGTGCCAGCTCCAAGATGACTAGCGGGGGCACAGATACGCAGTATTTT. This codes for CASSKMTSGGTDTQYF.

Notes on this clonotype: It may be a read error: a sequence one base away is much more abundant. The chain links TRBV12-3 or TRBV12-4 to TRBJ2-3; D call uncertain. The CDR3 totals 12 residues. Trimming shortened V by 5 bases and J by 2 bases, and 5 bases separated the two germline ends. The DNA of the CDR3 is TGTGCCAGCAGTGACATCACAGATACGCAGTATTTT. This codes for CASSDITDTQYF.

The chain employs TRBV20-1 and TRBJ2-1; 11 nucleotides agree with TRBD2. The germline CDR1 and CDR2 sequences are DFQATT and SNEGSKA (reference sequence). V lost 6 bases and J lost 3; bases outside the gene matches: 7. The CDR3 is made up of 15 amino acids. The CDR3 DNA reads as TGCAGTGCCCGTACCCTAGCGGGGGGCTACAATGAGCAGTTCTTC. Translation: CSARTLAGGYNEQFF.